The source of this T cell receptor (beta chain) is a study of OX40 agonist ivuxolimab in advanced cancers. Study in general: An agonistic anti-OX40 (CD134) antibody, ivuxolimab, was used to treat the patients.

The CDR3 contains 13 residues. V was cut by 1 base and J by 5 bases, with 6 bases left in between. The germline CDR1 and CDR2 sequences are SGHTA and FQGNSA. Libraries were prepared by immunoSEQ multiplex PCR; TCRdb keeps only in-frame clonotypes and omits some of them. The top ten clones hold about 0.49% of a sample with 100,000 to 110,000 clones, approximately 90% of them seen once. This specimen consisted of CD4+ or CD8+ T cells sorted from blood, obtained in a trial of the OX40 agonist ivuxolimab. This receptor was identified in an adult with an advanced solid tumor such as melanoma, head and neck, liver or kidney cancer. The chain links TRBV7-2 to TRBJ1-5; tentatively, D is TRBD1 (6 bases). The CDR3, as DNA: TGTGCCAGCAGCTTAGAGGGGGATCAGCCCCAGCATTTT. It is translated as CASSLEGDQPQHF.